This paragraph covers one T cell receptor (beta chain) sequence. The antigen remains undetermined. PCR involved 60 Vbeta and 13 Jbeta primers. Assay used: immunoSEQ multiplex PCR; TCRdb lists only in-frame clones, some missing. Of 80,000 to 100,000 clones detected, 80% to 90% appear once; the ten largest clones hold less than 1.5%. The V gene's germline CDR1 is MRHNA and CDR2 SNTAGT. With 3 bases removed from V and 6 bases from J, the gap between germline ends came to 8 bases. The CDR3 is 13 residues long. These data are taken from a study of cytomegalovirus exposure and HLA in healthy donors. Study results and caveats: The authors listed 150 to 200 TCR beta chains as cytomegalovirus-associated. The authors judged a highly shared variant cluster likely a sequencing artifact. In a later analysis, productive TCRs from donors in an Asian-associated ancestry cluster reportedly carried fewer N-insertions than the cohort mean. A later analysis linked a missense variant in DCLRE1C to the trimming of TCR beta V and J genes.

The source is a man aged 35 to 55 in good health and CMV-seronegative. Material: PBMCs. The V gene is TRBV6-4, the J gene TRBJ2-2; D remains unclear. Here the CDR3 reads CASSEAEAGELFF. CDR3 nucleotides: TGTGCCAGCAGTGAGGCCGAAGCCGGGGAGCTGTTTTTT.